In this sample, the clone carrying this T cell receptor (beta chain) turned up a few times. Its antigen is as yet unknown. TCR beta CDR3 regions were amplified from RNA. When the TCR CDR3 underwent first-round RT-PCR, the HTBI primer set was used. TCRdb redid the calling of the multiplex PCR reads with MiXCR, one entry per CDR3 protein. The sample comprises fewer than 400,000 distinct CDR3 sequences, roughly an eighth of which are singletons, and approximately 27% rests with the top ten. The data stem from a study of T cells in Graves' hyperthyroidism and ophthalmopathy. Findings and caveats of the study: Ophthalmopathy stood apart from stable hyperthyroidism in a 13 V-J model.

The length of the CDR3 is 16 residues. V was pared by 1 base and J by 4 bases, with 16 bases between. The germline gives CDR1 MNHNS, CDR2 SASEGT. Disease duration was under 3 months in the ophthalmopathy patients, who also had a Clinical Activity Score of at least 3 and a NOSPECS grade of at least 4. Investigators excluded patients with uncontrolled infection, other autoimmune disease, pregnancy or lactation. Diagnosing involved the use of clinical symptoms, serum thyroxine and TRAb, thyroid ultrasound and orbital computed tomography. The rearrangement links TRBV6-1 to TRBJ2-5; TRBD1 or TRBD2 may be the D gene (5 bases each). Source material: blood. The receptor was derived from a man between 50 and 59 years old with Graves' ophthalmopathy. The CDR3 region has the DNA TGTGCCAGCAGTGAAGGTTTCGGGACGGGGACAGAGACCCAGTACTTC. As protein: CASSEGFGTGTETQYF.